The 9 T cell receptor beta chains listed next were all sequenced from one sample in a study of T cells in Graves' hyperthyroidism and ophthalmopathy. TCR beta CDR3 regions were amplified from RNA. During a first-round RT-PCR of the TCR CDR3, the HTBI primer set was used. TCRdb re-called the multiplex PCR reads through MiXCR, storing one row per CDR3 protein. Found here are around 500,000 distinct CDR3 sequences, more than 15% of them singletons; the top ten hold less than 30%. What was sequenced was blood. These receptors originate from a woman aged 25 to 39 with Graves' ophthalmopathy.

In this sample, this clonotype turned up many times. Here the CDR3 DNA reads TGCAGTGCTAGGCCGGGGGCAATGAACACTGAAGCTTTCTTT. This translates into CSARPGAMNTEAFF. V and J are TRBV20-1 and TRBJ1-1, with D perhaps matching TRBD1 (6 bases). The V gene's germline CDR1 is DFQATT and CDR2 SNEGSKA (reference sequence). The ends were cut back, 3 bases at V and 0 bases at J, with 11 bases in the middle. The CDR3 has 14 residues.

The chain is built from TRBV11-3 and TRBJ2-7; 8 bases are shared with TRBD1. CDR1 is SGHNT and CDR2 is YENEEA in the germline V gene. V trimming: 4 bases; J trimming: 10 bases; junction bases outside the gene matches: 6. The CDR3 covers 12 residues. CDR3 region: CASSSGQDPQYF. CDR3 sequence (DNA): TGTGCCAGCAGCTCGGGACAGGACCCACAGTACTTC.

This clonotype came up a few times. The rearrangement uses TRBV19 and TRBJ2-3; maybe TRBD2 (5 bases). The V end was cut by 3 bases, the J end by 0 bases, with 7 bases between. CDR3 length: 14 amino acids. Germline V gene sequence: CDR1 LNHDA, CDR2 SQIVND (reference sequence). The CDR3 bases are TGTGCCAGTAGTATGCTAGCCAGCACAGATACGCAGTATTTT. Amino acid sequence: CASSMLASTDTQYF.

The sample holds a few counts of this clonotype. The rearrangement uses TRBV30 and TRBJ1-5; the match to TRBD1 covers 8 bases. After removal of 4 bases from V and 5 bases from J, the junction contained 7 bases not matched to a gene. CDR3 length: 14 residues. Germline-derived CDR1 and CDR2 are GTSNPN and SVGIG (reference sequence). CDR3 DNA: TGTGCCTGGACCGCGGGACAGGCCTATCAGCCCCAGCATTTT. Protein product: CAWTAGQAYQPQHF.

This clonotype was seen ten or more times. The CDR3 loop reads CASSLSRQGMNEQFF. CDR3 nucleotide sequence: TGCGCCAGCAGCTTGTCGAGACAGGGGATGAATGAGCAGTTCTTC. V usage is TRBV5-1 and J usage is TRBJ2-1; 8 bases map to TRBD1. This CDR3 region has 15 residues. Germline CDR1 reads SGHRS; CDR2 reads YFSETQ. Unmatched junction bases numbered 7, after V lost 1 base and J lost 7 bases.

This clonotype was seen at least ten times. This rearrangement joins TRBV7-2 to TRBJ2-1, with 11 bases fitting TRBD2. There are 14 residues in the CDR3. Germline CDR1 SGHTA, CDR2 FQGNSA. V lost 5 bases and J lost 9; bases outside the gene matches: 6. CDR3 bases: TGTGCCAGCAGCACAGGACTAGCGGGTGGTGAGCAGTTCTTC. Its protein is CASSTGLAGGEQFF.

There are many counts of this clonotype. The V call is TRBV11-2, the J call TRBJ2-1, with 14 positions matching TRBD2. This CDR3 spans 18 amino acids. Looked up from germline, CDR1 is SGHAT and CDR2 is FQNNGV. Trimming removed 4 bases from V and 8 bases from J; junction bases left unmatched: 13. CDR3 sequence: CASSSPRLAGGPGDEQFF. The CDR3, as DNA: TGTGCCAGCAGCTCTCCCCGACTAGCGGGAGGGCCTGGGGATGAGCAGTTCTTC. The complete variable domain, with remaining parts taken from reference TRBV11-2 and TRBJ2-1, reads EAGVAQSPRYKIIEKRQSVAFWCNPISGHATLYWYQQILGQGPKLLIQFQNNGVVDDSQLPKDRFSAERLKGVDSTLKIQPAKLEDSAVYLCASSSPRLAGGPGDEQFFGPGTRLTVL.

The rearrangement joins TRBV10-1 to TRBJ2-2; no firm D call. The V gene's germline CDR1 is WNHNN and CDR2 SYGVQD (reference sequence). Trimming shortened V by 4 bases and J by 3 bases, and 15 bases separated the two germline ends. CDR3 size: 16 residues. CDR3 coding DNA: TGCGCCAGCAGTGTAATTCTTTGGGCGTACACCGGGGAGCTGTTTTTT. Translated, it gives CASSVILWAYTGELFF.

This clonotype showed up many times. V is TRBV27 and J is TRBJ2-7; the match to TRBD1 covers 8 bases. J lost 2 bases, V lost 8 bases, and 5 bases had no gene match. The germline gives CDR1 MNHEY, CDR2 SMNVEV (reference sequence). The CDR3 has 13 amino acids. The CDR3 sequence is CASAAGGPYEQYF. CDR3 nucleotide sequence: TGTGCCAGCGCGGCAGGGGGCCCCTACGAGCAGTACTTC.